A selection of T cell receptor beta chains follows, all from one sample in a study of cytomegalovirus exposure and HLA in healthy donors. Measured with immunoSEQ multiplex PCR; TCRdb has only the in-frame clones, and not every one. The profile shows 150,000 to 200,000 clones, around three quarters of them singletons. Source material: PBMCs. These receptor sequences come from a man aged 45 to 65 in good health and CMV-seropositive. Both conserved end residues are part of each CDR3. D genes are given only for firm matches. A clone size is listed for some rows: how often the clone was seen (once, few, many), or a class if it is expanded.

v_call: TRBV10-2
d_call: TRBD2
j_call: TRBJ2-2
clone_size: -
cdr3_nt: TGCGCCAGCAGTGGGACTAGCGGGGGGTCCGGGGAGCTGTTTTTT
cdr3_aa: CASSGTSGGSGELFF

v_call: TRBV5-4
d_call: -
j_call: TRBJ2-7
clone_size: -
cdr3_nt: TGTGCCAGCAGCTTAGGGGACATCGGGGACCCCTACGAGCAGTACTTC
cdr3_aa: CASSLGDIGDPYEQYF

v_call: TRBV5-1
d_call: -
j_call: TRBJ2-7
clone_size: -
cdr3_nt: TGCGCCAGCAGCATAACGGACTCCCCGGCCTACGAGCAGTACTTC
cdr3_aa: CASSITDSPAYEQYF

v_call: TRBV10-2
d_call: -
j_call: TRBJ2-4
clone_size: -
cdr3_nt: TGCGCCAGCAGTTCGGTTCCGGGGGGCACTATAGCCAAAAACATTCAGTACTTC
cdr3_aa: CASSSVPGGTIAKNIQYF

v_call: TRBV7-9
d_call: TRBD1
j_call: TRBJ1-1
clone_size: -
cdr3_nt: TGTGCCAGCAGCGGACAGGGCCACACTGAAGCTTTCTTT
cdr3_aa: CASSGQGHTEAFF

v_call: TRBV4-3
d_call: -
j_call: TRBJ2-7
clone_size: -
cdr3_nt: TGCGCCAGCAGCCAAGGGGTTAGCGGCTCCTACGAGCAGTACTTC
cdr3_aa: CASSQGVSGSYEQYF

v_call: TRBV6-5
d_call: TRBD1
j_call: TRBJ2-3
clone_size: -
cdr3_nt: TGTGCCAGCAGTTACGCGCAGGGGGCGTATACGCAGTATTTT
cdr3_aa: CASSYAQGAYTQYF

v_call: TRBV7-9
d_call: -
j_call: TRBJ1-2
clone_size: -
cdr3_nt: TGTGCCAGCAGCTATTGGGGAGACCCAGTCGGGGGCTACACCTTC
cdr3_aa: CASSYWGDPVGGYTF

v_call: TRBV6-6
d_call: -
j_call: TRBJ1-1
clone_size: -
cdr3_nt: TGTGCCAGCAGTTACGGGGGGGCCAGCACTGAAGCTTTCTTT
cdr3_aa: CASSYGGASTEAFF

v_call: TRBV9
d_call: -
j_call: TRBJ1-5
clone_size: -
cdr3_nt: TGTGCCAGCAGCCAAGGAGGGGGGGGACAGCCCCAGCATTTT
cdr3_aa: CASSQGGGGQPQHF

v_call: TRBV7-6
d_call: TRBD1
j_call: TRBJ2-2
clone_size: once
cdr3_nt: TGTGCCAGCAGCTTAGCGGGACAGGGGAACACCGGGGAGCTGTTTTTT
cdr3_aa: CASSLAGQGNTGELFF

v_call: TRBV4-2
d_call: -
j_call: TRBJ1-5
clone_size: few
cdr3_nt: TGTGCCAGCAGCCAAGATGGCCAAGGCAATCAGCCCCAGCATTTT
cdr3_aa: CASSQDGQGNQPQHF

v_call: TRBV6-6
d_call: -
j_call: TRBJ1-1
clone_size: -
cdr3_nt: TGTGCCAGCAGTGTGACAAGTAACACTGAAGCTTTCTTT
cdr3_aa: CASSVTSNTEAFF

v_call: TRBV2
d_call: TRBD1
j_call: TRBJ2-5
clone_size: -
cdr3_nt: TGTGCCAGCAGAGCTACCGGGACAGAAGAGACCCAGTACTTC
cdr3_aa: CASRATGTEETQYF

v_call: TRBV11-2
d_call: -
j_call: TRBJ2-1
clone_size: -
cdr3_nt: TGTGCCAGCAGCCCACTGGTCTCCTACAATGAGCAGTTCTTC
cdr3_aa: CASSPLVSYNEQFF

v_call: TRBV29-1
d_call: -
j_call: TRBJ2-7
clone_size: few
cdr3_nt: TGCAGCGGTACGCAGGCGAGATTCCGTTACGAGCAGTACTTC
cdr3_aa: CSGTQARFRYEQYF

v_call: TRBV29-1
d_call: -
j_call: TRBJ1-2
clone_size: once
cdr3_nt: TGCAGCGTTGAATTGGCCGATGGCTACACCTTC
cdr3_aa: CSVELADGYTF

v_call: TRBV27
d_call: TRBD1
j_call: TRBJ2-7
clone_size: -
cdr3_nt: TGTGCCAGCAGTTCTTACAGGGGCTACGAGCAGTACTTC
cdr3_aa: CASSSYRGYEQYF

v_call: TRBV5-6
d_call: TRBD1
j_call: TRBJ1-2
clone_size: -
cdr3_nt: TGTGCCAGCAGCGTACGGGACAGGGGTGCTCTCCTCTATGGCTACACCTTC
cdr3_aa: CASSVRDRGALLYGYTF

v_call: TRBV9
d_call: TRBD2
j_call: TRBJ2-5
clone_size: once
cdr3_nt: TGTGCCAGCAGCTTCACTAGCGGGGTCCAAGAGACCCAGTACTTC
cdr3_aa: CASSFTSGVQETQYF

v_call: TRBV2
d_call: -
j_call: TRBJ1-5
clone_size: -
cdr3_nt: TGTGCCAGCAGTGTCGGGTCTCCTAATCAGCCCCAGCATTTT
cdr3_aa: CASSVGSPNQPQHF

v_call: TRBV5-4
d_call: TRBD1
j_call: TRBJ2-3
clone_size: few
cdr3_nt: TGTGCCAGCAGCCCTGCGACAGGGTCGTCAGATACGCAGTATTTT
cdr3_aa: CASSPATGSSDTQYF

v_call: TRBV6-1
d_call: TRBD1
j_call: TRBJ1-1
clone_size: -
cdr3_nt: TGTGCCAGCACCGGGGACAGGGGGCGGACTGAAGCTTTCTTT
cdr3_aa: CASTGDRGRTEAFF

v_call: TRBV7-9
d_call: -
j_call: TRBJ2-7
clone_size: -
cdr3_nt: TGTGCCAGCAGCGCGGGGATTTACGAGCAGTACTTC
cdr3_aa: CASSAGIYEQYF

v_call: TRBV9
d_call: -
j_call: TRBJ1-1
clone_size: once
cdr3_nt: TGTGCCAGCAGCGTAGGGAATCCAGGGGACGGTGAAGCTTTCTTT
cdr3_aa: CASSVGNPGDGEAFF

v_call: TRBV7-9
d_call: -
j_call: TRBJ1-4
clone_size: -
cdr3_nt: TGTGCCAGCAGCCCACAAATCTCAGAGGCCTTAGGAGAAAAACTGTTTTTT
cdr3_aa: CASSPQISEALGEKLFF

v_call: TRBV11-2
d_call: -
j_call: TRBJ1-1
clone_size: -
cdr3_nt: TGTGCCAGCAGCTTAGGGCCAGGGGAAGCTTTCTTT
cdr3_aa: CASSLGPGEAFF

v_call: TRBV6-5
d_call: -
j_call: TRBJ2-1
clone_size: -
cdr3_nt: TGTGCCAGCAGTGAGGAAGAGCAGTTCTTC
cdr3_aa: CASSEEEQFF

v_call: TRBV7-2
d_call: -
j_call: TRBJ2-7
clone_size: -
cdr3_nt: TGTGCCAGCACCCAACATCAGGGAAGGGGCTCCTACGAGCAGTACTTC
cdr3_aa: CASTQHQGRGSYEQYF

v_call: TRBV7-2
d_call: TRBD2
j_call: TRBJ2-3
clone_size: -
cdr3_nt: TGTGCCAGCAGCTACGGACTAGCGGGGACAGATACGCAGTATTTT
cdr3_aa: CASSYGLAGTDTQYF

v_call: TRBV5-4
d_call: -
j_call: TRBJ1-3
clone_size: -
cdr3_nt: TGTGCCAGCAGCCACGACAGTGGAGCTGGAAACACCATATATTTT
cdr3_aa: CASSHDSGAGNTIYF

v_call: TRBV5-1
d_call: TRBD1
j_call: TRBJ1-3
clone_size: -
cdr3_nt: TGCGCCAGCAGCTTGGGACAGGGGGCTGACACCATATATTTT
cdr3_aa: CASSLGQGADTIYF

v_call: TRBV5-1
d_call: TRBD1
j_call: TRBJ2-1
clone_size: -
cdr3_nt: TGCGCCAGCAGCCTCGGACAGGGGAAATACAATGAGCAGTTCTTC
cdr3_aa: CASSLGQGKYNEQFF

v_call: TRBV7-2
d_call: TRBD1
j_call: TRBJ1-6
clone_size: -
cdr3_nt: TGTGCCAGCAGCCCAGGGACAGGGGAAAATTCACCCCTCCACTTT
cdr3_aa: CASSPGTGENSPLHF

v_call: TRBV7-6
d_call: -
j_call: TRBJ2-5
clone_size: -
cdr3_nt: TGTGCCAGCAGCGAGATCGACGGGTTCCAAGAGACCCAGTACTTC
cdr3_aa: CASSEIDGFQETQYF